The rows below give T cell receptor beta chains drawn from one sample of a study of CD4 and CD8 cells across lung adenocarcinoma regions. TCRdb itself ran the PCR reads through MiXCR, one entry per CDR3 protein. The table has roughly 25,000 distinct CDR3 sequences, around 53% seen once. The specimen sequenced was CD8+ T cells from the center of a lung tumor. These receptors all come from a male donor with lung adenocarcinoma. The CD4 and CD8 labels of this study may be unreliable. CDR3s include the opening cysteine and the closing phenylalanine or tryptophan. Fields, in order: D gene, clone size, V gene, J gene, CDR3 protein, CDR3 DNA. The D gene is left open where the match is weak. Size tells how often a clone was seen (once, few, many) or the class of an expanded clone, and some rows leave it out.

d_call: .; clone_size: .; v_call: TRBV6-1; j_call: TRBJ2-4; cdr3_aa: CASNTGPGAKNMQYF; cdr3_nt: TGTGCCAGCAACACGGGGCCGGGAGCCAAAAACATGCAGTACTTC
d_call: TRBD1; clone_size: .; v_call: TRBV12-3/TRBV12-4; j_call: TRBJ2-1; cdr3_aa: CASSPGQGWDEQFF; cdr3_nt: TGTGCCAGCAGTCCCGGACAGGGTTGGGATGAGCAGTTCTTC
d_call: .; clone_size: .; v_call: TRBV27; j_call: TRBJ2-3; cdr3_aa: CASSTRDRIRGEQYF; cdr3_nt: TGTGCCAGCAGTACACGTGACAGGATCAGAGGGGAGCAGTATTTT
d_call: .; clone_size: once; v_call: TRBV7-2; j_call: TRBJ2-3; cdr3_aa: CASGLGAGAKNTQYF; cdr3_nt: TGTGCCAGCGGCTTGGGGGCTGGGGCCAAAAATACGCAGTATTTC
d_call: .; clone_size: many; v_call: TRBV15; j_call: TRBJ2-2; cdr3_aa: CATSRQGSGELFF; cdr3_nt: TGTGCCACCAGCAGACAGGGCTCCGGGGAGCTGTTTTTT
d_call: TRBD2; clone_size: many; v_call: TRBV4-1; j_call: TRBJ2-7; cdr3_aa: CASSQGLPSGSYGEQYF; cdr3_nt: TGCGCCAGCAGTCAAGGATTGCCTAGCGGGAGTTATGGCGAGCAGTACTTC
d_call: .; clone_size: .; v_call: TRBV6-1; j_call: TRBJ2-3; cdr3_aa: CASNTGAGAGNTQYF; cdr3_nt: TGTGCCAGCAACACGGGGGCGGGAGCCGGAAATACGCAGTATTTT
d_call: .; clone_size: many; v_call: TRBV30; j_call: TRBJ2-2; cdr3_aa: CAWSVGVSGELFF; cdr3_nt: TGTGCCTGGAGTGTAGGGGTATCCGGGGAGCTGTTTTTT
d_call: TRBD2; clone_size: .; v_call: TRBV6-1; j_call: TRBJ2-1; cdr3_aa: CASSLAGGVGYEQFF; cdr3_nt: TGTGCCAGCAGCCTAGCGGGAGGGGTTGGGTATGAGCAGTTCTTC
d_call: TRBD2; clone_size: .; v_call: TRBV11-2; j_call: TRBJ2-3; cdr3_aa: CASSTSGSADTQYF; cdr3_nt: TGTGCCAGCAGTACTAGCGGGTCAGCAGATACGCAGTATTTT
d_call: .; clone_size: few; v_call: TRBV30; j_call: TRBJ2-1; cdr3_aa: CAWSKGIGADEQFF; cdr3_nt: TGTGCCTGGAGTAAGGGGATAGGGGCCGATGAGCAGTTCTTC
d_call: .; clone_size: medium-sized; v_call: TRBV10-1; j_call: TRBJ2-4; cdr3_aa: CASSEGARENIQYF; cdr3_nt: TGCGCCAGCAGTGAGGGGGCCCGCGAAAACATTCAGTACTTC
d_call: .; clone_size: .; v_call: TRBV6-1; j_call: TRBJ2-3; cdr3_aa: CASRASTGEQYF; cdr3_nt: TGTGCCAGCAGGGCAAGCACAGGTGAGCAGTATTTT
d_call: .; clone_size: few; v_call: TRBV6-5; j_call: TRBJ1-1; cdr3_aa: CASSYSSSRGDEAFF; cdr3_nt: TGTGCCAGCAGTTACTCTAGTTCCAGGGGTGATGAAGCTTTCTTT
d_call: TRBD1; clone_size: few; v_call: TRBV10-1; j_call: TRBJ2-7; cdr3_aa: CASSDYQGATDTQYF; cdr3_nt: TGCGCCAGCAGTGACTATCAGGGGGCTACGGATACGCAGTACTTC
d_call: TRBD2; clone_size: many; v_call: TRBV6-5; j_call: TRBJ2-1; cdr3_aa: CASSYSVLAGALEQFF; cdr3_nt: TGTGCCAGCAGTTACTCCGTACTAGCGGGAGCCCTTGAGCAGTTCTTC
d_call: TRBD2; clone_size: many; v_call: TRBV4-1; j_call: TRBJ2-1; cdr3_aa: CASSQDRTSVSYNEQFF; cdr3_nt: TGCGCCAGCAGCCAAGATCGCACTAGCGTCTCCTACAATGAGCAGTTCTTC
d_call: .; clone_size: .; v_call: TRBV30; j_call: TRBJ2-7; cdr3_aa: CAWIRVGGPYEQYF; cdr3_nt: TGTGCCTGGATACGGGTTGGGGGCCCCTACGAGCAGTACTTC
d_call: .; clone_size: .; v_call: TRBV20-1; j_call: TRBJ2-3; cdr3_aa: CSVPRSTDTQYF; cdr3_nt: TGCAGCGTCCCCAGGTCCACAGATACGCAGTATTTT
d_call: .; clone_size: few; v_call: TRBV5-4; j_call: TRBJ2-1; cdr3_aa: CASSWGRGRVTNEQFF; cdr3_nt: TGTGCCAGCAGCTGGGGCCGGGGGCGGGTAACCAATGAGCAGTTCTTC
d_call: TRBD1; clone_size: few; v_call: TRBV4-1; j_call: TRBJ1-1; cdr3_aa: CASSRDRGQNTEAFF; cdr3_nt: TGCGCCAGCAGCCGCGACAGGGGACAGAACACTGAAGCTTTCTTT
d_call: .; clone_size: .; v_call: TRBV6-1; j_call: TRBJ2-4; cdr3_aa: CASSGTADIQYF; cdr3_nt: TGTGCCAGCAGTGGGACAGCGGACATTCAGTACTTT
d_call: TRBD1; clone_size: .; v_call: TRBV5-1; j_call: TRBJ2-5; cdr3_aa: CASSTSGGRETQYF; cdr3_nt: TGCGCCAGCAGCACCTCAGGGGGCAGAGAGACCCAGTACTTC
d_call: .; clone_size: few; v_call: TRBV3-1; j_call: TRBJ2-3; cdr3_aa: CASSQDGRGWGDTQYF; cdr3_nt: TGTGCCAGCAGCCAAGATGGCCGGGGTTGGGGAGATACGCAGTATTTT
d_call: .; clone_size: .; v_call: TRBV27; j_call: TRBJ2-4; cdr3_aa: CASSLSGRLDQNIQYF; cdr3_nt: TGTGCCAGCAGTTTATCCGGTAGGCTAGACCAAAACATTCAGTACTTC
d_call: .; clone_size: many; v_call: TRBV7-8; j_call: TRBJ2-1; cdr3_aa: CASSFDHRGGNEQFF; cdr3_nt: TGTGCCAGCAGCTTCGACCACCGAGGGGGCAATGAGCAGTTCTTC
d_call: .; clone_size: many; v_call: TRBV4-1; j_call: TRBJ2-7; cdr3_aa: CASSQESEQYF; cdr3_nt: TGCGCCAGCAGCCAAGAGAGCGAGCAGTACTTC
d_call: TRBD2; clone_size: .; v_call: TRBV27; j_call: TRBJ2-1; cdr3_aa: CASLQGTSGIYNEQFF; cdr3_nt: TGTGCCAGCCTACAAGGGACTAGCGGGATCTACAATGAGCAGTTCTTC
d_call: TRBD2; clone_size: .; v_call: TRBV28; j_call: TRBJ2-1; cdr3_aa: CASSFSGSGTQFF; cdr3_nt: TGTGCCAGCAGTTTCAGCGGGAGCGGGACCCAGTTCTTC
d_call: .; clone_size: few; v_call: TRBV6-1; j_call: TRBJ2-7; cdr3_aa: CASSEIGRGEIAGYEQYF; cdr3_nt: TGTGCCAGCAGTGAAATCGGCAGGGGGGAGATAGCGGGCTACGAGCAGTACTTC
d_call: TRBD2; clone_size: .; v_call: TRBV10-1; j_call: TRBJ2-1; cdr3_aa: CASRRVIGDMAGGYDEQFF; cdr3_nt: TGCGCCAGCAGAAGGGTTATTGGGGATATGGCGGGAGGGTACGATGAGCAGTTCTTC
d_call: .; clone_size: .; v_call: TRBV25-1; j_call: TRBJ2-5; cdr3_aa: CASSELKGKEKQYF; cdr3_nt: TGTGCCAGCAGTGAATTAAAGGGCAAAGAGAAGCAGTACTTC
d_call: .; clone_size: .; v_call: TRBV30; j_call: TRBJ2-1; cdr3_aa: CAGTLTYNEQFF; cdr3_nt: TGTGCCGGGACTTTAACATACAATGAGCAGTTCTTC
d_call: .; clone_size: .; v_call: TRBV6-1; j_call: TRBJ1-5; cdr3_aa: CASSEKRGGWGNQPQHF; cdr3_nt: TGTGCCAGCAGTGAAAAGAGGGGGGGTTGGGGGAATCAGCCCCAGCATTTT
d_call: TRBD2; clone_size: .; v_call: TRBV6-1; j_call: TRBJ2-7; cdr3_aa: CASSREAGDYSYEQYF; cdr3_nt: TGTGCCAGCAGTCGGGAAGCGGGGGATTACTCCTACGAGCAGTACTTC
d_call: TRBD2; clone_size: many; v_call: TRBV6-1; j_call: TRBJ2-5; cdr3_aa: CASSWGLAETQYF; cdr3_nt: TGTGCCAGCAGTTGGGGACTAGCGGAGACCCAGTACTTC
d_call: .; clone_size: medium-sized; v_call: TRBV4-1; j_call: TRBJ2-1; cdr3_aa: CASSQGGGKRNEQFF; cdr3_nt: TGCGCCAGCAGCCAAGGCGGAGGGAAGAGGAATGAGCAGTTCTTC
d_call: .; clone_size: many; v_call: TRBV28; j_call: TRBJ1-1; cdr3_aa: CASSPPDRATSFF; cdr3_nt: TGTGCCAGCAGCCCCCCAGACAGAGCCACATCTTTCTTT
d_call: .; clone_size: .; v_call: TRBV6-5; j_call: TRBJ2-7; cdr3_aa: CASSYQGGQNEQYF; cdr3_nt: TGTGCCAGCAGTTACCAGGGGGGCCAGAACGAGCAGTACTTC
d_call: TRBD1; clone_size: .; v_call: TRBV6-5; j_call: TRBJ1-1; cdr3_aa: CASSSTPRQGAAFF; cdr3_nt: TGTGCCAGCAGTTCAACTCCACGACAGGGAGCAGCTTTCTTT
d_call: TRBD2; clone_size: .; v_call: TRBV6-1; j_call: TRBJ2-3; cdr3_aa: CASSKVRLATNTQYF; cdr3_nt: TGTGCCAGCTCCAAGGTGCGACTAGCCACAAACACTCAGTATTTT
d_call: .; clone_size: medium-sized; v_call: TRBV27; j_call: TRBJ2-2; cdr3_aa: CASSGWLAGELFF; cdr3_nt: TGTGCCAGCAGTGGTTGGTTGGCCGGGGAGCTGTTTTTT